The text below deals with one T cell receptor beta chain. Antigen: not known. Amplification used 60 Vbeta primers and 13 Jbeta primers. The protocol was immunoSEQ multiplex PCR, while the TCRdb copy is restricted to in-frame clones and leaves out a portion. Of around 140,000 clones in the sample, roughly 78% are singletons; the top ten hold roughly 4%. This CDR3 has 18 residues. V dropped 0 bases and J dropped 7 bases, with 22 bases sitting between them. Germline V CDR1 and CDR2: MGHRA, YSYEKL. The sample is drawn from a study of cytomegalovirus exposure and HLA in healthy donors. The overall study: Around 85 million unique TCRs from HLA-typed donors were held in an early data release.

Study-wide findings and caveats: In a later analysis, DRB1 alleles had the most associated TCRs; HLA-C alleles the fewest.

The sequencing input was PBMCs. This receptor was taken from a man aged 50 or older in good health and CMV-seropositive. The gene calls are TRBV4-1 and TRBJ2-1, with no clear D. CDR3 amino acids: CASSQEISSPMIANEQFF. CDR3 DNA sequence: TGCGCCAGCAGCCAAGAAATCTCAAGTCCGATGATTGCGAATGAGCAGTTCTTC.